The following is a TCR beta chain sequence with its context. Antigen: not known. Using immunoSEQ multiplex PCR, the repertoire was profiled, and TCRdb retains in-frame clones only, with some absent. The repertoire holds over 5,000 clones, with around two thirds as singletons. Trimming stripped 4 bases from V and 0 bases from J, with 16 bases between. CDR1 and CDR2 from the germline V gene are SGHVS and FQNEAQ. This CDR3 is built from 16 residues. This specimen comes from a study of CD8 T cell repertoires and HIV-1 epitope variants. In the study overall: Separate wells received one of Twenty-five Gag or Nef variant peptides. An uncultured baseline aliquot held 1M T cells. A 10-day culture received IL-2, IL-7 and IL-15 on days 3 and 7.

The clonotype comes from a male donor with HIV. The gene calls are TRBV7-8 and TRBJ2-7; TRBD2 might be the D (5 bases). The sequenced material came from cultured CD8+ T cells derived from PBMCs. The CDR3, as DNA: TGTGCCAGCAGCTCCCCTTGGGAGCGGAACTCCTACGAGCAGTACTTC. Its protein product is CASSSPWERNSYEQYF.